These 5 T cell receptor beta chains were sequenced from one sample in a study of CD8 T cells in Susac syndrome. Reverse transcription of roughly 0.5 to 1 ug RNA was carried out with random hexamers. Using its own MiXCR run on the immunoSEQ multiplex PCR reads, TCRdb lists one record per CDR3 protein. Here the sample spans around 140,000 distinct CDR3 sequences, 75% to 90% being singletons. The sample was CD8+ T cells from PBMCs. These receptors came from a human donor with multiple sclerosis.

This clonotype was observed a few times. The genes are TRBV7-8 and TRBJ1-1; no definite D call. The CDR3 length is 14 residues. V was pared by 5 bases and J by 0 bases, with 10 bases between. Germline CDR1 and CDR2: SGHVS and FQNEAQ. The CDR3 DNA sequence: TGTGCCAGCAGCCTAGACTGGATGAACACTGAAGCTTTCTTT. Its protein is CASSLDWMNTEAFF.

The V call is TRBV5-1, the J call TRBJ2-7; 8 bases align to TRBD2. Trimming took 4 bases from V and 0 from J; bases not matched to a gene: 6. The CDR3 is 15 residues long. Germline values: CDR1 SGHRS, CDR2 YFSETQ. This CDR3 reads CASSPRAGGSYEQYF. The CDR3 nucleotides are TGCGCCAGCAGCCCCCGGGCGGGGGGCTCCTACGAGCAGTACTTC.

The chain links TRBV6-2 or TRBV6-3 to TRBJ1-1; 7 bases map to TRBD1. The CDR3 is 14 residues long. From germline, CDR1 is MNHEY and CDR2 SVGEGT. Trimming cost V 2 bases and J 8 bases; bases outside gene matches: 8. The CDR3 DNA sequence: TGTGCCAGCAGTTACGAGTCAGGGGGGCTCGAAGCTTTCTTT. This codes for CASSYESGGLEAFF.

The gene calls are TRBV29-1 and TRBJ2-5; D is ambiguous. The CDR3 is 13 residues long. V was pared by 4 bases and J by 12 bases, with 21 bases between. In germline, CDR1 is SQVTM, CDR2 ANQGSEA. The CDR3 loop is CSVVPPLVGFEYF. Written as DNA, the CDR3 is TGCAGCGTTGTCCCACCCCTAGTAGGGTTCGAGTACTTC.

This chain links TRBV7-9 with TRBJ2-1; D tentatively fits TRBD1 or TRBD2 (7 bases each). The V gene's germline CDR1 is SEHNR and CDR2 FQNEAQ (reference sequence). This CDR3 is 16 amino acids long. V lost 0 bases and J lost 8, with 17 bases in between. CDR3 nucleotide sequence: TGTGCCAGCAGCTTAGCCGCCTCGACAGGGAGGGATGAGCAGTTCTTC. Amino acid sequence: CASSLAASTGRDEQFF.